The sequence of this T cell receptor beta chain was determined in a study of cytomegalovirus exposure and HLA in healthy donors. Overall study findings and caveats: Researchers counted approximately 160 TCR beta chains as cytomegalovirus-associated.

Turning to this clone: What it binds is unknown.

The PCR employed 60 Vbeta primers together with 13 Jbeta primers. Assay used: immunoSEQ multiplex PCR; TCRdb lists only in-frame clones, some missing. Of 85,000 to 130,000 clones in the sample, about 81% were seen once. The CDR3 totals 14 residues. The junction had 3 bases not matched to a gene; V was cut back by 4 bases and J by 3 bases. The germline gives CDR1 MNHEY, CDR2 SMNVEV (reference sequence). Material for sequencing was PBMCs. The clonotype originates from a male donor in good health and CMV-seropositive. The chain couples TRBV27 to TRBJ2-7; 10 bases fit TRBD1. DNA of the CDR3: TGTGCCAGCAGTTGGACAGGGGGGATCTACGAGCAGTACTTC. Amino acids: CASSWTGGIYEQYF.